Sequencing of this T cell receptor beta chain was carried out in a study of response to subunit inactivated influenza vaccine listed by TCRdb under 2018. For the wider study: Deep quantitative T cell receptor repertoire profiling was used in the study to track responses to a trivalent subunit inactivated influenza vaccine.

Study-level results and caveats: It was suggested by the authors that each seasonal influenza vaccination may recruit only a limited number of new T cells.

From a lookup of the germline V gene (reference sequence), CDR1 and CDR2 are MNHEY and SMNVEV. V lost 6 bases and J lost 5 bases; the stretch between them is 25 bases long. Measured from the cysteine to the phenylalanine, the CDR3 is 17 residues long. The DNA shown is the 51-base CDR3, in frame from base 1. Only a few counts were recorded for this clonotype. No cognate antigen has been identified for it. Nothing much larger sits one base from this clone, and base qualities are not available. The library was obtained by RT-PCR. Instrument on record: Illumina HiSeq 2500. The public sequencing data were trimmed at Q25 with fastp and processed into clonotypes with MiXCR by TCRdb, which kept only in-frame beta chains. Duplicate CDR3 protein sequences are folded into a single record with the most common DNA and genes. The sample includes 650,000 to 800,000 distinct CDR3 sequences, with approximately 13% observed a single time. 6.5% to 8.5% of the sample lies in the top ten.

Material: PBMCs from blood, obtained 14 days before vaccination. The chain is assembled from TRBV27 and TRBJ2-5, with TRBD2 perhaps the D gene, on 6 matching bases. The sequence derives from a man in his fifties who received an inactivated influenza vaccine. Donor details come from another sample of the same person, matched by shared clones. The nucleotides are TGTGCCAGCAGCTCACTCCGGGAGTTTAGCGAAAGTGAGACCCAGTACTTC. Translated, it reads CASSSLREFSESETQYF.